This passage covers 13 T cell receptor beta chains from one sample sequenced in a study of blood T cell repertoires in COVID-19. Some clones are missing from TCRdb's copy, which holds only in-frame ones; the method was immunoSEQ multiplex PCR. Here the sample spans roughly 130,000 clones, roughly 75% being singletons. Sequenced sample: peripheral blood. The receptor source for this set is a man aged 55 to 70 with active or convalescent COVID-19.

This chain links TRBV4-1 with TRBJ1-2; the D is unclear. CDR3 size: 11 residues. V was clipped by 3 bases and J by 8 bases, with 7 bases between them. In germline, CDR1 is MGHRA, CDR2 YSYEKL. CDR3 coding DNA: TGCGCCAGCAGCCATAGCAAAGGCTACACCTTC. Protein: CASSHSKGYTF.

The chain carries TRBV20-1 and TRBJ2-3; 11 positions match TRBD2. The germline gives CDR1 DFQATT, CDR2 SNEGSKA (reference sequence). V lost 6 bases to trimming and J lost 4 bases; unmatched junction nucleotides: 6. This CDR3 contains 14 residues. CDR3 bases: TGCAGTGCAAGTCCGGGACTAGCGGCAGATACGCAGTATTTT. Amino acids: CSASPGLAADTQYF.

The rearrangement joins TRBV6-5 to TRBJ2-7, with D perhaps TRBD2 (5 bases). The CDR3 contains 15 residues. The germline gives CDR1 MNHEY, CDR2 SVGAGI. The V end lost 7 bases, the J end lost 0 bases, and 16 bases lay between the germline ends. CDR3 in amino acids: CASIASVGSSYEQYF. The CDR3 DNA sequence: TGTGCCAGCATCGCATCGGTAGGGAGCTCCTACGAGCAGTACTTC.

The chain uses TRBV27 and TRBJ2-5; 8 nucleotides align to TRBD1. J was trimmed by 2 bases and V by 2 bases; bases with no gene match: 10. The CDR3 extends over 17 amino acids. Germline V gene sequence: CDR1 MNHEY, CDR2 SMNVEV (reference sequence). The CDR3 loop is CASSLARPGTGQETQYF. The CDR3 coding sequence is TGTGCCAGCAGTTTAGCTCGGCCCGGGACAGGACAAGAGACCCAGTACTTC.

In this sample, this clone turned up once. This chain joins TRBV24-1 and TRBJ2-5; 7 positions match TRBD1. V shed 5 bases and J 5 bases; nucleotides not matched to a gene: 13. Germline-derived CDR1 and CDR2 are KGHDR and SFDVKD. This CDR3 has 16 residues. The CDR3 protein is CATSGEGAQVEETQYF. In nucleotides, the CDR3 is TGTGCCACCAGTGGAGAGGGGGCGCAGGTGGAGGAGACCCAGTACTTC.

The rearrangement joins TRBV29-1 to TRBJ2-3; 12 bases are a match to TRBD2. Losses at the gene ends were 4 bases for V and 6 bases for J; bases not matched to a gene: 11. The CDR3 extends over 16 amino acids. Looked up from germline, CDR1 is SQVTM and CDR2 is ANQGSEA. CDR3 in DNA: TGCAGCGTTGCAAGGGGATCGACTAGCGGGAGCGATACGCAGTATTTT. It codes for CSVARGSTSGSDTQYF.

This clone was counted between two and nine times. This chain uses TRBV19 with TRBJ2-1; 11 bases align to TRBD2. This CDR3 comprises 18 residues. Per germline, CDR1 LNHDA and CDR2 SQIVND (reference sequence). The V and J ends lost 3 bases and 5 bases, in that order; junction bases with no gene match: 12. CDR3 residues: CASSMDSGRAQADNEQFF. The CDR3 coding sequence is TGTGCCAGTAGTATGGATAGCGGGAGGGCCCAGGCCGACAATGAGCAGTTCTTC.

The chain carries TRBV3-1 (or the pseudogene TRBV3-2) and TRBJ2-2; tentative D call: TRBD1 (6 bases). The germline V gene has CDR1 LGHDT and CDR2 YNNKEL (reference sequence). The V gene lost 3 bases and the J gene lost 6 bases, with 11 bases spanning the gap. CDR3 size: 14 residues. As DNA, the CDR3 is TGTGCCAGCAGCCAGCCCTACAGGGCCGGGGAGCTGTTTTTT. This codes for CASSQPYRAGELFF.

The V and J genes are TRBV6-2 or TRBV6-3 and TRBJ1-6; a possible D gene is TRBD1 (6 bases). Germline assignment: CDR1 MNHEY and CDR2 SVGEGT. Between the trimmed V and J ends, which lost 2 bases and 7 bases, there was a span of 9 bases. The CDR3 contains 14 residues. The CDR3 is CASSYPQGNSPLHF. The CDR3 DNA sequence: TGTGCCAGCAGTTACCCGCAGGGGAATTCACCCCTCCACTTT.

J is TRBJ1-4 and V is TRBV6-4, with D maybe TRBD1 (5 bases). The CDR3 runs to 14 residues. V was cut by 3 bases and J by 6 bases, with 11 bases left in between. Germline CDR1 MRHNA, CDR2 SNTAGT. The chain's CDR3 is CASSEGQAHEKLFF. The DNA for the CDR3 is TGTGCCAGCAGTGAGGGGCAGGCCCATGAAAAACTGTTTTTT.

The rearrangement links TRBV29-1 to TRBJ1-6; 7 bases align to TRBD1. V shed 6 bases and J 5 bases; nucleotides not matched to a gene: 7. The CDR3 loop spans 14 amino acids. CDR1 and CDR2 from the germline V gene are SQVTM and ANQGSEA. This chain's CDR3 is CSVSGGTDNSPLHF. CDR3 sequence (DNA): TGCAGCGTCTCCGGCGGGACAGATAATTCACCCCTCCACTTT. Full variable domain (missing parts from reference TRBV29-1 and TRBJ1-6): SAVISQKPSRDICQRGTSLTIQCQVDSQVTMMFWYRQQPGQSLTLIATANQGSEATYESGFVIDKFPISRPNLTFSTLTVSNMSPEDSSIYLCSVSGGTDNSPLHFGNGTRLTVT.

The V gene is TRBV10-2, the J gene TRBJ2-3; 8 bases fit TRBD2. The CDR3 totals 14 residues. Germline CDR1 is WSHSY and CDR2 is SAAADI. The V gene end was trimmed by 5 bases and the J gene end by 2 bases; junction bases not matched to a gene: 3. The CDR3 reads CASSSGSLTDTQYF. The CDR3 nucleotides are TGCGCCAGCAGTAGCGGGAGCCTCACAGATACGCAGTATTTT.

The chain couples TRBV6-6 to TRBJ2-5, with D possibly TRBD1 on 7 matching bases. Germline V CDR1 and CDR2: MNHNY, SVGAGI (reference sequence). This CDR3 has 13 residues. V was shortened by 6 bases and J by 5 bases, with 13 bases between the two germline ends. The CDR3 sequence: CASRIQGGETQYF. CDR3 sequence (DNA): TGTGCCAGCAGGATCCAGGGGGGTGAGACCCAGTACTTC.